This TCR beta chain appears in the sequencing data of a study of monozygotic twins with cystic fibrosis. General study results and limits: Monozygotic CF twins shared more identical nucleotide clonotypes than unrelated patients.

With respect to this clone: What it binds is unknown.

Sequencing was performed with immunoSEQ multiplex PCR; in TCRdb, only in-frame clones are kept and a portion is missing. The table has roughly 30,000 clones, more than 85% seen once. The CDR3 contains 15 residues. Trimming took 6 bases from V and 2 from J, leaving 14 bases between them. Germline V gives CDR1 SNHLY, CDR2 FYNNEI. This sequence originates from a girl aged 2-10 years with cystic fibrosis. The V and J genes are TRBV2 and TRBJ2-1; D is undetermined. The specimen was blood. The CDR3 coding sequence is TGTGCCAGCAGGGATATCCTAGGGCCCTACAATGAGCAGTTCTTC. This translates into CASRDILGPYNEQFF.